The table lists the clone carrying this TCR beta chain with many counts. Its cognate antigen is unknown. Researchers tagged individual cDNA molecules with unique molecular identifiers. MiXCR, applied by TCRdb to the 5' RACE reads, yields one record per CDR3 protein. The sample includes 85,000 to 100,000 distinct CDR3 sequences, more than 9.5% seen only once; the top ten take 4% to 5.5%. CDR1 WSHSY and CDR2 SAAADI come from the germline V gene. The CDR3 extends over 15 amino acids. V lost 0 bases and J 5 bases, leaving 13 bases between the germline ends. This sample was included in a study of early T cells in non-severe SARS-CoV-2 infection. Across the study: Sequenced material consisted of bulk RNA (from unsorted whole blood), and chains were unpaired.

Study-wide points: Matches to VDJdb favored anti-spike CD8 responses and missed private and CD4 specificities.

The chain recombines TRBV10-2 with TRBJ1-2; D gene ambiguous. The TCR was taken from an adult who was a healthcare worker with PCR-confirmed SARS-CoV-2 infection or an uninfected control (not recorded which). Sequencing used whole blood. CDR3 protein: CASSESKTPLYGYTF. CDR3 bases: TGCGCCAGCAGTGAGTCAAAAACGCCCCTTTATGGCTACACCTTC.